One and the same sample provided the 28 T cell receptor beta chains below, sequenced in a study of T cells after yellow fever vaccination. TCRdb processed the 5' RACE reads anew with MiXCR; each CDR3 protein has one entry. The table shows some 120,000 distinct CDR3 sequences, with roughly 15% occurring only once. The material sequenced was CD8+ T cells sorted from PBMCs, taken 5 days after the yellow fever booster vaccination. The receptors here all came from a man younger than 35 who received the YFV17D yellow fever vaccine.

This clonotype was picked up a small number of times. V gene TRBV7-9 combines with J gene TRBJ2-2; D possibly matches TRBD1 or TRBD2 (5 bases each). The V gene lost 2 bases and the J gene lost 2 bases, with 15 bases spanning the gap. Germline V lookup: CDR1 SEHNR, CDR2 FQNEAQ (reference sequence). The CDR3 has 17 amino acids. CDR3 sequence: CASSLTVRDENTGELFF. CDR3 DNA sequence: TGTGCCAGCAGCTTAACTGTAAGGGACGAAAACACCGGGGAGCTGTTTTTT.

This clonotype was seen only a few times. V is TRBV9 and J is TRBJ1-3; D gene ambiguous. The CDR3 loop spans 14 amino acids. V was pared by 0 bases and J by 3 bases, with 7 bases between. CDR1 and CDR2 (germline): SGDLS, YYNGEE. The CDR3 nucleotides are TGTGCCAGCAGCGTAGGGTCAGATGGAAACACCATATATTTT. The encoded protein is CASSVGSDGNTIYF.

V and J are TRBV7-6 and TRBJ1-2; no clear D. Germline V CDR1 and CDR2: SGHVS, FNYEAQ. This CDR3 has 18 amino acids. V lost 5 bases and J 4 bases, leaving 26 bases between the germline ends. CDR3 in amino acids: CASSLVTDWDPQAYGYTF. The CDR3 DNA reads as TGTGCCAGCAGCCTAGTGACTGACTGGGATCCTCAGGCCTATGGCTACACCTTC.

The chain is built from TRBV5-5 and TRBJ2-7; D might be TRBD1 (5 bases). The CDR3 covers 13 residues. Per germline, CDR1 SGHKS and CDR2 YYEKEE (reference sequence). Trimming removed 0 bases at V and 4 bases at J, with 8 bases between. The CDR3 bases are TGTGCCAGCAGCTTGGCAGGGATATACGAGCAGTACGTC. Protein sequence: CASSLAGIYEQYV.

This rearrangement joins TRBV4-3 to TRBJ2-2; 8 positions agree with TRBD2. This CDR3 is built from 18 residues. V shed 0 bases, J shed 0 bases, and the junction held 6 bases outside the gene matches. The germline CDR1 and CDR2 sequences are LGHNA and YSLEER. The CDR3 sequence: CASSQDQTSGANTGELFF. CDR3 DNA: TGCGCCAGCAGCCAAGACCAAACTAGCGGAGCGAACACCGGGGAGCTGTTTTTT.

CDR3 DNA: TGTGCCAGCAGCAACGCACTAGCGGGGGGGGAGGAGACCCAGTACTTC. This sequence encodes CASSNALAGGEETQYF. This sequence joins TRBV5-6 and TRBJ2-5, with 13 bases fitting TRBD2. J gave up 5 bases and V 4 bases, and 8 bases lay outside the gene matches. The CDR3 sequence is 16 residues long. Germline V gives CDR1 SGHDT, CDR2 YYEEEE.

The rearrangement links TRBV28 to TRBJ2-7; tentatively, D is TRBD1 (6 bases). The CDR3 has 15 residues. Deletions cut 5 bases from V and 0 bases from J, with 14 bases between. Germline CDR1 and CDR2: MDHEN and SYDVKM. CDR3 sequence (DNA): TGTGCCAGCAGTAACTCCGGGACAACCTCCTACGAGCAGTACGTC. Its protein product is CASSNSGTTSYEQYV.

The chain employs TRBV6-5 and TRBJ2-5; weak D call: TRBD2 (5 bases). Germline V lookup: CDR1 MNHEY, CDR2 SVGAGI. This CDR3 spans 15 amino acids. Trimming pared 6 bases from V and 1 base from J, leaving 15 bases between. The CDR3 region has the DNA TGTGCCAGCAGCCACGGTGGAGGAATCCAAGAGACCCAGTACTTC. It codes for CASSHGGGIQETQYF.

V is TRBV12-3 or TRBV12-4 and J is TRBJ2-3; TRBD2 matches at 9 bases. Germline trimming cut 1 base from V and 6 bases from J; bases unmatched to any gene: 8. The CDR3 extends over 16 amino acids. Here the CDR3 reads CASSLGLRGGTDTQYF. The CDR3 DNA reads TGTGCCAGCAGTTTAGGGTTGCGGGGGGGGACGGATACGCAGTATTTT.

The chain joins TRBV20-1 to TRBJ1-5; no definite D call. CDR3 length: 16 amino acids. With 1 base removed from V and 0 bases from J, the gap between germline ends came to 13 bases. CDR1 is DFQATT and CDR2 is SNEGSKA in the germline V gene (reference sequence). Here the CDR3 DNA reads TGCAGTGCTAGAGGTGAATGGGGTCTTAGCAATCAGCCCCAGCATTTT. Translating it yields CSARGEWGLSNQPQHF.

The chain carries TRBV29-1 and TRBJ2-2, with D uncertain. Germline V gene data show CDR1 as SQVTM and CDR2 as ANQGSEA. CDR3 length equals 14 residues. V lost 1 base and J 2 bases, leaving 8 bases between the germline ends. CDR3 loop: CSVEAKTNTGELFF. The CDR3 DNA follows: TGCAGCGTTGAAGCCAAGACTAACACCGGGGAGCTGTTTTTT.

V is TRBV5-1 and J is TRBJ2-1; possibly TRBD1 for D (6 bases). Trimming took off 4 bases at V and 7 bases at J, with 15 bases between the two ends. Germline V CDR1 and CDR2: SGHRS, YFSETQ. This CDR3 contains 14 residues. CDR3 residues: CASSQGQSMNEQFF. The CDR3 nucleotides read TGCGCCAGCAGCCAAGGACAGTCTATGAATGAGCAGTTCTTC.

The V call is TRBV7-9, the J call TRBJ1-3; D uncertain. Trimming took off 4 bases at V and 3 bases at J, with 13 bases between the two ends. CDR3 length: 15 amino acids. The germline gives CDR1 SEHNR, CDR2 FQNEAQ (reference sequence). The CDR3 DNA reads TGTGCCAGCAGCTCCCAGGAGCAGAGTGGAAACACCATATATTTT. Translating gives CASSSQEQSGNTIYF.

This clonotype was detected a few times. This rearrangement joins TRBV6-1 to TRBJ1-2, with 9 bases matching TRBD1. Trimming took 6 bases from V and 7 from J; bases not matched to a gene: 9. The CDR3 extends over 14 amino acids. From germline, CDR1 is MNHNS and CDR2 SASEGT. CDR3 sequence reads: CASSRQGVAGGYTF. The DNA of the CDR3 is TGTGCCAGCAGCCGACAGGGGGTAGCGGGTGGCTACACCTTC.

This chain's CDR3 is CSAWTGKLNTEAFF. CDR3 sequence (DNA): TGCAGCGCTTGGACGGGGAAGTTGAACACTGAAGCTTTCTTT. This chain joins TRBV29-1 and TRBJ1-1; the D is unclear. Between the trimmed V and J ends, which lost 7 bases and 0 bases, there was a span of 15 bases. Germline V lookup: CDR1 SQVTM, CDR2 ANQGSEA. This CDR3 region has 14 residues.

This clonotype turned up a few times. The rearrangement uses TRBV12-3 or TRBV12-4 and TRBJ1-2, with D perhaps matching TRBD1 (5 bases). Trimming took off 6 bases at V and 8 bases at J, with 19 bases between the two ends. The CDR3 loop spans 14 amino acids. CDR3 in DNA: TGTGCCAGCAGCTACTCCGGAGGGGCAGAGGGCTACACCTTC. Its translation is CASSYSGGAEGYTF.

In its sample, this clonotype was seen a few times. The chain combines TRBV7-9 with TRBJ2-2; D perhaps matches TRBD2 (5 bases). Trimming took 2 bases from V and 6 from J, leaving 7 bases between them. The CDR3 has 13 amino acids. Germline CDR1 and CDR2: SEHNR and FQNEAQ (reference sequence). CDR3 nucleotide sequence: TGTGCCAGCAGCTTACTAGCTCCCGGGGAGCTGTTTTTT. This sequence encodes CASSLLAPGELFF.

For the CDR3, the DNA is TGTGCCAGCAGCCAAGATCCAGGGTGGACCCTCGGCAATGAGCAGTTCTTC. Encoded protein: CASSQDPGWTLGNEQFF. The chain has TRBV4-2 and TRBJ2-1; D is perhaps TRBD1 (5 bases). The CDR3 covers 17 residues. V lost 0 bases to trimming and J lost 6 bases, with 18 bases between them. Germline assignment: CDR1 LGHNA and CDR2 YNFKEQ.

The CDR3 DNA sequence: TGTGCCAGCAGTTTACCCGCGGGGGGTCAAGAGACCCAGTACTTC. This encodes CASSLPAGGQETQYF. The chain joins TRBV12-3 or TRBV12-4 to TRBJ2-5; 8 nucleotides line up with TRBD2. There are 15 residues in the CDR3. The V and J ends lost 2 bases and 2 bases, in that order; junction bases with no gene match: 4.

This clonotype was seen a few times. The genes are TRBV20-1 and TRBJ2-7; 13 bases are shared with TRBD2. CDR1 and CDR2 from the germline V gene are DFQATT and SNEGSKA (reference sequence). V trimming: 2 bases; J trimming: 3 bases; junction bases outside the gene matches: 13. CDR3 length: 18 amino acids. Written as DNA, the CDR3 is TGCAGTGCTAGACCACCGCCGGGACTAGCGGGGTCAAACTACGAGCAGTACTTC. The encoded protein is CSARPPPGLAGSNYEQYF.

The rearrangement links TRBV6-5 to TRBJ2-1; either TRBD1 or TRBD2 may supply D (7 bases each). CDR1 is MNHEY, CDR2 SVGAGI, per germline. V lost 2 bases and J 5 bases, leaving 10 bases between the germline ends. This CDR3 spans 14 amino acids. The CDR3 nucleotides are TGTGCCAGCAGTTACCAGGGGGGGGACAATGAGCAGTTCTTC. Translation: CASSYQGGDNEQFF.

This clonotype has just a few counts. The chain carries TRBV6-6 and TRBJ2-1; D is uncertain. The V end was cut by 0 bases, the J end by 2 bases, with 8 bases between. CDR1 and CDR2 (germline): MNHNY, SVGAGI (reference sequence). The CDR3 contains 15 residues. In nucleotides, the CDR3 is TGTGCCAGCAGTTACTCAGCCGCCCCCTACAATGAGCAGTTCTTC. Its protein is CASSYSAAPYNEQFF.

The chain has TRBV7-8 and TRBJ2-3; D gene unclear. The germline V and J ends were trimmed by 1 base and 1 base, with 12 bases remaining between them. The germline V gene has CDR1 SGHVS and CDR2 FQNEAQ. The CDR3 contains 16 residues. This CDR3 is CASSLGASWGTDTQYF. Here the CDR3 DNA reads TGTGCCAGCAGCTTAGGAGCCAGCTGGGGCACAGATACGCAGTATTTT. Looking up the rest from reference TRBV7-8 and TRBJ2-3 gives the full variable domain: GAGVSQSPRYKVAKRGQDVALRCDPISGHVSLFWYQQALGQGPEFLTYFQNEAQLDKSGLPSDRFFAERPEGSVSTLKIQRTQQEDSAVYLCASSLGASWGTDTQYFGPGTRLTVL.

CDR3 sequence (DNA): TGCAGCGTTGAACTGTGGACAGGGGGCGGGTCCGAGCAGTACTTC. Translation: CSVELWTGGGSEQYF. The rearrangement joins TRBV29-1 to TRBJ2-7; 11 nucleotides agree with TRBD1. Germline V gives CDR1 SQVTM, CDR2 ANQGSEA. Losses at the gene ends were 2 bases for V and 6 bases for J; bases not matched to a gene: 9. This CDR3 contains 15 residues.

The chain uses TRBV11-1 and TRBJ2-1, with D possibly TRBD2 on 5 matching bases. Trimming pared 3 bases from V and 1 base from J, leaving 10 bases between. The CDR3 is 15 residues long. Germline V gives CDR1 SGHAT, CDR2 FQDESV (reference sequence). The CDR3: CASSLDLLSYNEQFF. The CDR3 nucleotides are TGTGCCAGCAGCTTGGACTTGTTATCCTACAATGAGCAGTTCTTC.

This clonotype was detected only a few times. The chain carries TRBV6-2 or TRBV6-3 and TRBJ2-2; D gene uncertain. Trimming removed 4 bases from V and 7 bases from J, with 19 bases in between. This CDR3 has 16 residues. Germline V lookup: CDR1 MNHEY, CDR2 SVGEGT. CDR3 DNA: TGTGCCAGCAGTTTCCTCATACCGCCTCAGAACGGGGAGCTGTTTTTT. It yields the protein CASSFLIPPQNGELFF.

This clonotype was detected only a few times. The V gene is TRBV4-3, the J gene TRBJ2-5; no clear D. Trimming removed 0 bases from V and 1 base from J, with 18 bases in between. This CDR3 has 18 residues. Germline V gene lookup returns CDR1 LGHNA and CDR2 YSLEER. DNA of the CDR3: TGCGCCAGCAGCCAAGATAAAATGGGGAAGAGGAGCCAAGAGACCCAGTACTTC. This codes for CASSQDKMGKRSQETQYF.

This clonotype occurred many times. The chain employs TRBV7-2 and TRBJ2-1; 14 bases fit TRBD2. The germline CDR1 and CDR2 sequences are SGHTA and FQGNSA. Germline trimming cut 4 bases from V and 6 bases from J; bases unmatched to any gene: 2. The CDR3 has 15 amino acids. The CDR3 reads CASSWGLAGVNEQFF. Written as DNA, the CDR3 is TGTGCCAGCAGCTGGGGACTAGCGGGGGTCAATGAGCAGTTCTTC. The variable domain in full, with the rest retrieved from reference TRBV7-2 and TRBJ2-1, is GAGVSQSPSNKVTEKGKDVELRCDPISGHTALYWYRQSLGQGLEFLIYFQGNSAPDKSGLPSDRFSAERTGGSVSTLTIQRTQQEDSAVYLCASSWGLAGVNEQFFGPGTRLTVL.